A selection of T cell receptor beta chains follows, all from one sample in a study of shared clonotypes between healthy human individuals. The table came from immunoSEQ multiplex PCR; TCRdb's copy has only in-frame clones and leaves some out. The table has about 110,000 clones, around two thirds seen once. The sample comprised memory CD8+ T cells sorted from blood. These receptors were taken from a woman in her 30s in good health. Both conserved end residues are part of each CDR3. D genes are given only for firm matches. Size is omitted from some rows. Given values are once, few, many or a class for expanded clones.

many,TRBV4-2,NA,TRBJ2-7,CASSQEYVESYEQYF,TGTGCCAGCAGCCAAGAATATGTGGAGTCCTACGAGCAGTACTTC
NA,TRBV29-1,TRBD2,TRBJ2-1,CSARSIAGVDNEQFF,TGCAGCGCTAGATCGATAGCGGGAGTGGATAATGAGCAGTTCTTC
NA,TRBV19,TRBD2,TRBJ2-3,CASSSGTSGGTDTQYF,TGTGCCAGTAGCTCCGGGACTAGCGGCGGCACAGATACGCAGTATTTT
many,TRBV6-1,TRBD2,TRBJ2-7,CASSQRGSSYEQYF,TGTGCCAGCAGCCAGCGGGGGAGCTCCTACGAGCAGTACTTC
NA,TRBV7-3,TRBD1,TRBJ1-1,CASSSGTGRPEAFF,TGTGCCAGCAGCTCGGGGACAGGGAGGCCTGAAGCTTTCTTT
NA,TRBV2,NA,TRBJ1-4,CAGRPNAEKLFF,TGTGCCGGACGACCGAACGCGGAAAAACTGTTTTTT
NA,TRBV30,NA,TRBJ1-1,CAWSRALRGSTEAFF,TGTGCCTGGAGTCGCGCGCTTAGGGGATCCACTGAAGCTTTCTTT
NA,TRBV15,TRBD2,TRBJ2-3,CATSRVYAGGTDTDTQYF,TGTGCCACCAGCAGAGTATATGCGGGAGGTACAGACACAGATACGCAGTATTTT
NA,TRBV7-2,NA,TRBJ2-5,CASSAGWAGQETQYF,TGTGCCAGCAGCGCCGGCTGGGCGGGACAAGAGACCCAGTACTTC
NA,TRBV5-6,TRBD1,TRBJ2-1,CASSRGTGGLYNEQFF,TGTGCCAGCAGCAGAGGGACAGGGGGCCTCTACAATGAGCAGTTCTTC
NA,TRBV2,NA,TRBJ2-3,CASSDNRGFRADTQYF,TGTGCCAGCAGTGACAATCGAGGATTTCGGGCAGATACGCAGTATTTT
NA,TRBV6-4,NA,TRBJ1-1,CASSDSGMNTEAFF,TGTGCCAGCAGTGACTCAGGAATGAACACTGAAGCTTTCTTT
NA,TRBV6-6,TRBD2,TRBJ2-7,CASSSGSSSYEQYF,TGTGCCAGCAGTAGCGGGAGCTCCTCCTACGAGCAGTACTTC
once,TRBV5-4,NA,TRBJ2-3,CASSQEGSGGPDTQYF,TGTGCCAGCAGCCAAGAGGGCTCTGGTGGTCCAGATACGCAGTATTTT
NA,TRBV25-1,TRBD2,TRBJ2-3,CASSVSASGNVKEDTQYF,TGTGCCAGCAGTGTTTCTGCTAGCGGGAACGTGAAGGAAGATACGCAGTATTTT
many,TRBV2,NA,TRBJ1-5,CASREGPSNQPQHF,TGTGCCAGCAGGGAAGGGCCTAGCAATCAGCCCCAGCATTTT
NA,TRBV11-2,TRBD2,TRBJ2-1,CASSGLADSYNEQFF,TGTGCCAGCAGCGGACTAGCGGACTCCTACAATGAGCAGTTCTTC
NA,TRBV5-6,TRBD2,TRBJ2-5,CASSFQAGGAETQYF,TGTGCCAGCAGCTTCCAGGCGGGAGGGGCGGAGACCCAGTACTTC
NA,TRBV9,NA,TRBJ2-2,CASSVVTTGELFF,TGTGCCAGCAGCGTAGTGACCACCGGGGAGCTGTTTTTT
NA,TRBV15,TRBD2,TRBJ2-5,CATSRRKSSGRAQETQYF,TGTGCCACCAGCAGAAGGAAGTCTAGCGGGAGGGCCCAAGAGACCCAGTACTTC